These T cell receptor beta chains were read from a single sample in a study of blood T cell repertoires in COVID-19. TCRdb keeps only in-frame clones here, not all; method: immunoSEQ multiplex PCR. The data show about 250,000 clones, 87% seen once. Sequences were obtained from peripheral blood. These receptors all stem from a man between 18 and 35 years old with active or convalescent COVID-19. Each CDR3 is given with its conserved first and last residue. A D gene is named only where the DNA matches it firmly. Expanded clones get a size class; other rows say once, few or many, or leave the size out.

D gene	J gene	clone size	V gene	CDR3 length	CDR3 DNA	CDR3 protein
NA	TRBJ2-6	NA	TRBV13	14	TGTGCCAGCGACAGGCGTTCTGGGGCCAACGTCCTGACTTTC	CASDRRSGANVLTF
NA	TRBJ2-2	once	TRBV5-8	13	TGTGCCAGCAGCTTTCCTAACACCGGGGAGCTGTTTTTT	CASSFPNTGELFF
TRBD1	TRBJ1-4	NA	TRBV11-2	13	TGTGCCAGCAGCCCGGTGGAGGGGGCGAAACTGTTTTTT	CASSPVEGAKLFF
TRBD1	TRBJ2-5	NA	TRBV9	15	TGTGCCAGCAGCCCGGGGACAGGGGGGGGAGAGACCCAGTACTTC	CASSPGTGGGETQYF
TRBD2	TRBJ2-1	NA	TRBV6-5	14	TGTGCCAGCAGCCGAGGGACTAGCGGCAATGAGCAGTTCTTC	CASSRGTSGNEQFF
TRBD1	TRBJ2-3	NA	TRBV9	17	TGTGCCAGCAGCAAACTTTCGGGACAGGGATGGGCAGATACGCAGTATTTT	CASSKLSGQGWADTQYF
TRBD1	TRBJ1-2	NA	TRBV11-2	16	TGTGCCAGCAGCTTAGTTTTGGGACAGGGGGCGCCTGGCTACACCTTC	CASSLVLGQGAPGYTF
NA	TRBJ2-5	NA	TRBV25-1	17	TGTGCCAGCAGTGAATCCGGACAGAGAACATATCAAGAGACCCAGTACTTC	CASSESGQRTYQETQYF
TRBD2	TRBJ2-1	NA	TRBV5-4	14	TGTGCCAGCAGCCGGACTAGCGGCAACAATGAGCAGTTCTTC	CASSRTSGNNEQFF
NA	TRBJ2-5	NA	TRBV19	11	TGTGCCAGTAGCTCCTCGGAGACCCAGTACTTC	CASSSSETQYF
NA	TRBJ2-7	NA	TRBV18	16	TGTGCCAGCTCACCGGCCGGGGTCGCGACTTACTACGAGCAGTACTTC	CASSPAGVATYYEQYF